Sequencing of this T cell receptor beta chain was carried out in a study of glioma-infiltrating T cells after dendritic cell vaccination. General study findings and limits: No direct clonality-survival link was found; a diverse polyclonal response may matter.

CDR1 and CDR2 (germline): SNHLY, FYNNEI. V gave up 10 bases and J gave up 6 bases, with 16 bases separating them. The CDR3 covers 13 residues. Libraries were prepared by immunoSEQ multiplex PCR; TCRdb keeps only in-frame clonotypes and omits some of them. Here the sample spans fewer than 85,000 clones, about 86% being singletons. A note on this clone: Its antigen is as yet unknown.

This specimen consisted of blood, obtained before dendritic cell vaccination. This chain connects TRBV2 to TRBJ1-5, with a weak D call TRBD1 (6 bases). The source is a human donor with glioblastoma. CDR3 nucleotides: TGTGCCACCACACAGGGTAAAGGTCAGCCCCAGCATTTT. It specifies CATTQGKGQPQHF.